This TCR beta chain was captured by sequencing in a study of CD8+ T cells in alopecia areata. As for the study in general: Those treated were given oral tofacitinib at 5 to 10 mg twice daily. For treated patients, severity scores reflected the percentage of scalp area affected. Study-level results: Scalp sample data also include resident alphabeta T cells from normal skin. Tofacitinib delivered significant drops in scalp clonality and in expanded CD8+ clones among the top 100.

Treatment given: oral pan-JAK inhibitor, 5-10 mg twice daily. RNA, once extracted, was reverse transcribed into cDNA for use as the sequencing template. Assay used: immunoSEQ multiplex PCR; TCRdb lists only in-frame clones, some missing. Of about 270,000 clones in the sample, approximately 60% were seen once. On this clone itself: Its antigen is still unknown.

From germline, CDR1 is SGHDT and CDR2 YYEEEE. Trimming left V 5 bases short and J 0 bases short, with 14 bases between. This CDR3 has 15 amino acids. This clonotype originated in a human donor with alopecia areata. The rearrangement uses TRBV5-6 and TRBJ1-1, with D possibly matching TRBD1 (6 bases). Sequenced material: CD4+ T cells sorted from blood, taken at week 52, from a patient treated with tofacitinib. CDR3: CASREGGRMNTEAFF. The CDR3 DNA is TGTGCCAGCAGGGAAGGGGGTCGCATGAACACTGAAGCTTTCTTT. Variable domain in full (rest from reference TRBV5-6 and TRBJ1-1): DAGVTQSPTHLIKTRGQQVTLRCSPKSGHDTVSWYQQALGQGPQFIFQYYEEEERQRGNFPDRFSGHQFPNYSSELNVNALLLGDSALYLCASREGGRMNTEAFFGQGTRLTVV.